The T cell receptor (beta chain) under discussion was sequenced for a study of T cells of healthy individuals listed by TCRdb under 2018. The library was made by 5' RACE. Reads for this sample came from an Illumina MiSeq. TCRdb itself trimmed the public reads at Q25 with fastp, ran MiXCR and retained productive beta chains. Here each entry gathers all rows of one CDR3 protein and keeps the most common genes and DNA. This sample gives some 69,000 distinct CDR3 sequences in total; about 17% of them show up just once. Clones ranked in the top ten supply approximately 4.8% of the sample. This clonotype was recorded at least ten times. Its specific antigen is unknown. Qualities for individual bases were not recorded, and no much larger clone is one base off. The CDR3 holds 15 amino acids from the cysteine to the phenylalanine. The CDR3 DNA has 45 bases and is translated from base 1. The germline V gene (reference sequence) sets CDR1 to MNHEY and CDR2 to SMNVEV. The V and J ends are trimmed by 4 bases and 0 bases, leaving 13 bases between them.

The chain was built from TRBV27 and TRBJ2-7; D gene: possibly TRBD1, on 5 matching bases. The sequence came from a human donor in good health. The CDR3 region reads CASSYRGRSSYEQYF. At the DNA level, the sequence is TGTGCCAGCAGTTATAGGGGTCGGAGCTCCTACGAGCAGTACTTC.